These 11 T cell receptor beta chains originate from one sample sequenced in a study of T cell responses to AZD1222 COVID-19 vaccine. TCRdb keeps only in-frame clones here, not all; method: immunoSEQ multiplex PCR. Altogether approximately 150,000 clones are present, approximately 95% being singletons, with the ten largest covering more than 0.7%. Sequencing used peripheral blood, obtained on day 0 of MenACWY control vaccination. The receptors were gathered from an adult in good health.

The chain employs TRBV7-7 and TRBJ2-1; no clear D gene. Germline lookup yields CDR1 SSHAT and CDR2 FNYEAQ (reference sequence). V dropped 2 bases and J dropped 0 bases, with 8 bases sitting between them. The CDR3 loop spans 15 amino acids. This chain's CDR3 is CASSLQLSSYNEQFF. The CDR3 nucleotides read TGTGCCAGCAGCTTACAGTTAAGCTCCTACAATGAGCAGTTCTTC.

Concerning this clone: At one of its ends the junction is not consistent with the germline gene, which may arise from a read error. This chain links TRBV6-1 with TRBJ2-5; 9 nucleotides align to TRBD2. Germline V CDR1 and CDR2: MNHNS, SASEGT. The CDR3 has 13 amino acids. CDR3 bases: TGTGCCAGCAGAGAAGCGGGAGGAGAGACCCAGTACTTC. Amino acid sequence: CASREAGGETQYF.

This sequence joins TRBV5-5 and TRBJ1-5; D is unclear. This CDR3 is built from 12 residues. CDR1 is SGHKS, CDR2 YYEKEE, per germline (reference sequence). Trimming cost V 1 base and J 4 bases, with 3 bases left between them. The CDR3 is CASSLMNQPQHF. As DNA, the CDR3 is TGTGCCAGCAGCTTGATGAATCAGCCCCAGCATTTT.

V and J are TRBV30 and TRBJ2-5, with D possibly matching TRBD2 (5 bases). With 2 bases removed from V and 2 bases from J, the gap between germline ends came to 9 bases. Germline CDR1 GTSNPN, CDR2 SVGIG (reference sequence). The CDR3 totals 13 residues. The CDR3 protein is CAWSWLAQETQYF. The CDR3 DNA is TGTGCCTGGAGTTGGTTAGCGCAAGAGACCCAGTACTTC.

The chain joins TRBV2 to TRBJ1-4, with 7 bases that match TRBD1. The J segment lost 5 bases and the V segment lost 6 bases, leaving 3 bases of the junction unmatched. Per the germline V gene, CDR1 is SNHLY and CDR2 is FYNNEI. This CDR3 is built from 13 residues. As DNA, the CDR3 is TGTGCCAGCAGGGGACAGTTCAATGAAAAACTGTTTTTT. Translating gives CASRGQFNEKLFF.

The CDR3 spells CASSLAGVSNQPQHF. The CDR3 DNA reads as TGTGCCAGCAGCTTGGCGGGGGTAAGCAATCAGCCCCAGCATTTT. The V gene is TRBV5-6, the J gene TRBJ1-5; tentative D call: TRBD1 (5 bases). Trimming cost V 0 bases and J 1 base, with 8 bases left between them. The CDR3 runs to 15 residues. Per germline, CDR1 SGHDT and CDR2 YYEEEE. Drawing the rest from reference TRBV5-6 and TRBJ1-5, the complete variable domain is DAGVTQSPTHLIKTRGQQVTLRCSPKSGHDTVSWYQQALGQGPQFIFQYYEEEERQRGNFPDRFSGHQFPNYSSELNVNALLLGDSALYLCASSLAGVSNQPQHFGDGTRLSIL.

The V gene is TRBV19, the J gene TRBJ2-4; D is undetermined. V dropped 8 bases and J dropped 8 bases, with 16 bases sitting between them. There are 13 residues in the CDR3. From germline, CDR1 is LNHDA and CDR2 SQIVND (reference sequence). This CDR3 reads CASEAPPLHIQYF. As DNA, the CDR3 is TGTGCCAGTGAGGCCCCACCCCTCCACATTCAGTACTTC.

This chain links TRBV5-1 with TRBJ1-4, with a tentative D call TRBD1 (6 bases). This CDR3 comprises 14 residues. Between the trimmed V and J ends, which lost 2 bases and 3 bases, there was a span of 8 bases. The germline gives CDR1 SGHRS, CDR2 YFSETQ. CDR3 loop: CASSFGQSNEKLFF. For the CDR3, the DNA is TGCGCCAGCAGCTTCGGACAGTCTAATGAAAAACTGTTTTTT.

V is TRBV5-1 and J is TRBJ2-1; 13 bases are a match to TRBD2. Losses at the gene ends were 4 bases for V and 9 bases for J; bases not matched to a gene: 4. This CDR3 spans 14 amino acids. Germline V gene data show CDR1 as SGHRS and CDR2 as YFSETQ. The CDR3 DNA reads TGCGCCAGCAGCCACGGACTAGCGGGGGTTGAGCAGTTCTTC. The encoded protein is CASSHGLAGVEQFF.

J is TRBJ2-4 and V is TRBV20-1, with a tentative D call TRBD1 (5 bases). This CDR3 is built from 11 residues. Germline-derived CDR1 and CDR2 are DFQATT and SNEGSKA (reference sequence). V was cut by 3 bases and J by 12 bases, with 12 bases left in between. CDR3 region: CSASRAENQYF. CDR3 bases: TGCAGTGCTAGCAGGGCAGAGAATCAGTACTTC.

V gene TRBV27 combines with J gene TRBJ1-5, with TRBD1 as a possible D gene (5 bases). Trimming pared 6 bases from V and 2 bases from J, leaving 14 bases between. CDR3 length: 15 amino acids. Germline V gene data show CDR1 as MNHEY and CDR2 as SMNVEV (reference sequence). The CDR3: CASSIGTRGNQPQHF. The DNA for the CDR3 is TGTGCCAGCAGCATCGGGACTCGGGGCAATCAGCCCCAGCATTTT.